Presented here are 23 T cell receptor beta chains from one specimen sequenced in a study of regulatory T cells in long-lasting Graves disease. Time point denoted: persistent/refractory GD, antithyroid drugs over 5 years with positive TRAb. Extracted PBMC RNA gave rise to the TCR library. Relying on iRepertoire HTBI primers and Arm-PCR of CDR3 regions, the team built TCR beta libraries. TCRdb processed the multiplex PCR reads anew with MiXCR; each CDR3 protein has one entry. Of under 350,000 distinct CDR3 sequences in the sample, more than 20% were seen once. Sequenced material: peripheral blood mononuclear cells (PBMCs), taken when the disease was refractory, from a patient treated with antithyroid drugs. The receptors were gathered from a female donor with Graves disease.

This clonotype was detected many times. J is TRBJ2-1 and V is TRBV2; no reliable D call. V dropped 8 bases and J dropped 2 bases, with 7 bases sitting between them. This CDR3 has 12 amino acids. Germline V gene lookup returns CDR1 SNHLY and CDR2 FYNNEI. DNA for the CDR3: TGTGCCAGCGGCAGAGCCTACAATGAGCAGTTCTTC. It specifies CASGRAYNEQFF.

This clonotype was seen a handful of times. The chain employs TRBV27 and TRBJ1-1; D unclear. V lost 7 bases and J lost 4, with 25 bases in between. Germline CDR1 reads MNHEY; CDR2 reads SMNVEV (reference sequence). This CDR3 region has 17 residues. The CDR3 sequence: CASTQNKDGLGPTEAFF. The CDR3 nucleotides are TGTGCCAGCACCCAAAACAAGGACGGCCTCGGGCCCACTGAAGCTTTCTTT.

The rearrangement uses TRBV5-1 and TRBJ1-5; TRBD1 is a possible D gene (6 bases). CDR1 and CDR2 (germline): SGHRS, YFSETQ. V was pared by 0 bases and J by 2 bases, with 12 bases between. The CDR3 runs 16 residues. The DNA for the CDR3 is TGCGCCAGCAGCTTGGGAGCAGGGGAGGGCAATCAGCCCCAGCATTTT. It codes for CASSLGAGEGNQPQHF.

This clonotype was detected a few times. The chain recombines TRBV29-1 with TRBJ2-7; 8 bases agree with TRBD2. The length of the CDR3 is 13 residues. V lost 5 bases, J lost 4 bases, and 7 bases stayed unmatched. Germline V gene sequence: CDR1 SQVTM, CDR2 ANQGSEA. The DNA for the CDR3 is TGCAGCGTTCTGGAGCGGGAGATGTACGAGCAGTACTTC. It codes for CSVLEREMYEQYF.

The CDR3: CASSQDLAGEHYGYTF. CDR3 sequence (DNA): TGCGCCAGCAGCCAAGATCTAGCAGGGGAGCACTATGGCTACACCTTC. The rearrangement joins TRBV4-3 to TRBJ1-2; perhaps TRBD1 as D (6 bases). CDR3 length equals 16 residues. Per germline, CDR1 LGHNA and CDR2 YSLEER. Trimming pared 0 bases from V and 3 bases from J, leaving 14 bases between.

This clonotype was recorded at least ten times. Written as DNA, the CDR3 is TGTGCCAGCAGCTTAGGGATCCAAGGCCCCTATGGCTACACCTTC. Translation gives CASSLGIQGPYGYTF. The chain employs TRBV7-2 and TRBJ1-2; no clear D. CDR1 and CDR2 from the germline V gene are SGHTA and FQGNSA. CDR3 size: 15 residues. Trimming cost V 1 base and J 4 bases, with 13 bases left between them.

This clonotype was recorded many times. The rearrangement joins TRBV2 to TRBJ2-2; D is ambiguous. Germline V gives CDR1 SNHLY, CDR2 FYNNEI. The CDR3 is 14 amino acids. The V and J ends lost 6 bases and 0 bases respectively, with 8 bases between them. CDR3 in amino acids: CASRQFANTGELFF. The CDR3 DNA reads TGTGCCAGCAGGCAGTTCGCGAACACCGGGGAGCTGTTTTTT.

On this clonotype itself: Sequence at one end of the junction differs from germline and may be a read error. The rearrangement links TRBV28 to TRBJ1-2, with D tentatively TRBD1 (5 bases). In germline, CDR1 is MDHEN, CDR2 SYDVKM. This CDR3 has 12 residues. The chain's CDR3 is CASSLQGYDYTF. CDR3 DNA: TGTGCCAGCAGTTTGCAGGGATATGACTACACCTTC.

At least ten counts were recorded for this clonotype. V gene TRBV2 combines with J gene TRBJ1-2; D ambiguous. Germline-derived CDR1 and CDR2 are SNHLY and FYNNEI. The CDR3 has 12 residues. Trimming took 7 bases from V and 5 from J, leaving 11 bases between them. The CDR3 loop is CASTGVGYGYTF. DNA for the CDR3: TGTGCCAGCACCGGGGTAGGGTATGGCTACACCTTC.

This clonotype was recorded many times. The gene calls are TRBV12-3 or TRBV12-4 and TRBJ2-2; 8 positions match TRBD2. The CDR3 consists of 19 residues. Germline trimming cut 5 bases from V and 4 bases from J; bases unmatched to any gene: 18. The CDR3 is CASSPRGTSLVTLTGELFF. The CDR3, as DNA: TGTGCCAGCAGTCCTCGAGGGACTAGTTTGGTCACCCTCACCGGGGAGCTGTTTTTT.

This clonotype was counted at least ten times. This chain uses TRBV27 with TRBJ1-4; weak D call: TRBD1 (5 bases). The germline V and J ends were trimmed by 8 bases and 7 bases, with 11 bases remaining between them. This CDR3 spans 12 amino acids. Germline loops: CDR1 MNHEY, CDR2 SMNVEV (reference sequence). Here the CDR3 reads CASSTGGEKLFF. In DNA, the CDR3 is TGTGCCAGCTCGACGGGGGGTGAAAAACTGTTTTTT.

This clonotype was counted only a few times. The genes are TRBV19 and TRBJ1-6; possibly TRBD1 for D (5 bases). V shed 7 bases and J shed 7 bases, with 17 bases lying between them. The germline gives CDR1 LNHDA, CDR2 SQIVND (reference sequence). This CDR3 contains 15 residues. This CDR3 reads CASKSGGLGNSPLHF. CDR3 DNA sequence: TGTGCCAGTAAAAGCGGGGGACTGGGCAATTCACCCCTCCACTTT.

This rearrangement joins TRBV30 to TRBJ2-2; no firm D call. The germline V and J ends were trimmed by 4 bases and 0 bases, with 6 bases remaining between them. The CDR3 covers 13 residues. Germline-derived CDR1 and CDR2 are GTSNPN and SVGIG (reference sequence). Here the CDR3 reads CAWIQSNTGELFF. CDR3 sequence (DNA): TGTGCCTGGATACAGTCGAACACCGGGGAGCTGTTTTTT.

As for this clonotype: Possible read error: a much larger clone is one base away. V is TRBV18 and J is TRBJ2-7; TRBD2 is a possible D gene (5 bases). Germline values: CDR1 KGHSH, CDR2 LQKENI. The V end lost 0 bases, the J end lost 4 bases, and 10 bases lay between the germline ends. This CDR3 has 14 residues. The CDR3 coding sequence is TGTGCCAGCTCACCACCGGCGGGCGGTTACGAGCAGTACTTC. It specifies CASSPPAGGYEQYF.

The sample holds many counts of this clonotype. The chain joins TRBV30 to TRBJ1-2; TRBD1 is a possible D gene (6 bases). In germline, CDR1 is GTSNPN, CDR2 SVGIG (reference sequence). V was cut by 7 bases and J by 4 bases, with 16 bases left in between. The CDR3 is made up of 13 amino acids. This CDR3 is CASPHRESYGYTF. The CDR3 nucleotides are TGTGCCTCCCCCCACAGGGAAAGCTATGGCTACACCTTC. Full variable domain (remainder filled in from reference TRBV30 and TRBJ1-2): SQTIHQWPATLVQPVGSPLSLECTVEGTSNPNLYWYRQAAGRGLQLLFYSVGIGQISSEVPQNLSASRPQDRQFILSSKKLLLSDSGFYLCASPHRESYGYTFGSGTRLTVV.

Ten or more counts support this clonotype. The chain links TRBV7-8 to TRBJ1-4; D not resolved. CDR3 length equals 13 residues. The V gene lost 1 base and the J gene lost 8 bases, with 8 bases spanning the gap. In germline, CDR1 is SGHVS, CDR2 FQNEAQ. The CDR3 loop reads CASSLEPREKLFF. CDR3 nucleotides: TGTGCCAGCAGCTTAGAGCCGAGAGAAAAACTGTTTTTT.

This clonotype was seen many times. The chain uses TRBV28 and TRBJ2-5; D is unclear. The CDR3 has 16 amino acids. CDR1 is MDHEN, CDR2 SYDVKM, per germline. V was clipped by 3 bases and J by 5 bases, with 19 bases between them. The CDR3 sequence: CASSFPGPPGWETQYF. The DNA for the CDR3 is TGTGCCAGCAGTTTTCCAGGACCCCCCGGGTGGGAGACCCAGTACTTC.

This clonotype showed up many times. The rearrangement links TRBV7-2 to TRBJ2-5; 8 bases align to TRBD2. The CDR3 runs 16 residues. From germline, CDR1 is SGHTA and CDR2 FQGNSA. The V gene end was trimmed by 1 base and the J gene end by 1 base; junction bases not matched to a gene: 5. The CDR3 DNA follows: TGTGCCAGCAGCTTAGTGGCCCGGGGGGGCCAAGAGACCCAGTACTTC. This gives the protein CASSLVARGGQETQYF. The full variable domain, with the rest looked up from reference TRBV7-2 and TRBJ2-5, is GAGVSQSPSNKVTEKGKDVELRCDPISGHTALYWYRQSLGQGLEFLIYFQGNSAPDKSGLPSDRFSAERTGGSVSTLTIQRTQQEDSAVYLCASSLVARGGQETQYFGPGTRLLVL.

The chain combines TRBV28 with TRBJ1-2; 10 bases agree with TRBD1. The CDR3 loop spans 13 amino acids. V was clipped by 11 bases and J by 7 bases; unmatched bases: 10. Germline assignment: CDR1 MDHEN and CDR2 SYDVKM. Here the CDR3 reads CAAHIGTGVGYTF. In nucleotides, the CDR3 is TGTGCCGCCCACATCGGGACAGGGGTTGGCTACACCTTC.

This clonotype was observed a few times. The chain is built from TRBV19 and TRBJ2-4; D remains unclear. Germline CDR1 and CDR2: LNHDA and SQIVND (reference sequence). With 1 base removed from V and 7 bases from J, the gap between germline ends came to 8 bases. This CDR3 is 13 amino acids long. CDR3 bases: TGTGCCAGTAGTATAGGAAACACGAACATTCAGTACTTC. It translates to CASSIGNTNIQYF. Full variable domain (rest looked up from reference TRBV19 and TRBJ2-4): DGGITQSPKYLFRKEGQNVTLSCEQNLNHDAMYWYRQDPGQGLRLIYYSQIVNDFQKGDIAEGYSVSREKKESFPLTVTSAQKNPTAFYLCASSIGNTNIQYFGAGTRLSVL.

The gene calls are TRBV15 and TRBJ2-5; D is perhaps TRBD2 (7 bases). This CDR3 is built from 16 residues. Per germline, CDR1 LNHNV and CDR2 YYDKDF (reference sequence). Trimming pared 3 bases from V and 5 bases from J, leaving 19 bases between. The CDR3 region is CATSSRLAEQGETQYF. In DNA form, the CDR3 reads TGTGCCACCAGCAGCCGCCTAGCGGAGCAGGGGGAGACCCAGTACTTC.

This clonotype was detected many times. V usage is TRBV3-1 and J usage is TRBJ2-5; D is possibly TRBD1 (6 bases). The CDR3 contains 15 residues. Germline V gives CDR1 LGHDT, CDR2 YNNKEL (reference sequence). Between the trimmed V and J ends, which lost 0 bases and 4 bases, there was a span of 12 bases. The CDR3 loop reads CASSQDATGAETQYF. DNA of the CDR3: TGTGCCAGCAGCCAAGATGCGACAGGCGCAGAGACCCAGTACTTC.

This clonotype was counted ten times or more. The J gene is TRBJ2-7, the V gene TRBV2; D perhaps matches TRBD2 (5 bases). CDR3 length: 12 residues. Per germline, CDR1 SNHLY and CDR2 FYNNEI. V dropped 7 bases and J dropped 3 bases, with 10 bases sitting between them. DNA of the CDR3: TGTGCCAGCAAAGAGGGTAGCTACGAGCAGTACTTC. As protein: CASKEGSYEQYF.